Given below is one T cell receptor beta chain in context. CDR1 and CDR2 (germline): LNHDA, SQIVND (reference sequence). The ends lost 7 bases at V and 10 bases at J; junction bases unmatched: 13. The CDR3 loop spans 14 amino acids. This entry belongs to a study of blood T cell repertoires in COVID-19. The overall study: The samples span acute and convalescent COVID-19 from the United States, Italy and Spain. PBMCs, B-cell-depleted T cells, or T cells were the source of the cDNA or gDNA that made up the material.

Original methodology: Nucleated cell number was recorded as an estimate derived from reference gene primer amplification. Data came from immunoSEQ multiplex PCR; TCRdb stores just in-frame clones and leaves some out. The V and J calls and clone size were taken over from that table, and D and trimming were inferred from the DNA. The sample includes 180,000 or so clones, around 82% of them seen just once. The origin of this receptor is a man aged 55 to 69 who had recovered from COVID-19. J is TRBJ1-1 and V is TRBV19, with 9 bases that match TRBD1. Sequenced input: peripheral blood. CDR3 in DNA: TGTGCCAGTATCCCTCCGGGACAGGGAAGTCGAGCTTTCTTT. Translated: CASIPPGQGSRAFF.